The T cell receptor (beta chain) under discussion was sequenced for a study of sequential checkpoint blockade in melanoma. The CDR3 has 13 residues. Germline trimming cut 3 bases from V and 3 bases from J; bases unmatched to any gene: 1. Looked up from germline, CDR1 is SEHNR and CDR2 is FQNEAQ (reference sequence). Noted treatment: randomized to nivolumab then ipilimumab (arm A) or the reverse (arm B). TCRdb's copy holds only in-frame clones and misses some; the assay was immunoSEQ multiplex PCR. Among under 15,000 clones listed, over 60% were seen once. Here the sequenced sample was CD8+ T cells sorted from blood (inferred from file names), taken from a patient given nivolumab and ipilimumab in sequence. The sequence came from a human donor with melanoma. This sequence joins TRBV7-9 and TRBJ2-7; 8 positions agree with TRBD1. The CDR3 nucleotides are TGTGCCAGCAGCTTCGGACAGGGCTACGAGCAGTACTTC. This sequence encodes CASSFGQGYEQYF.